Sequencing of this T cell receptor beta chain was carried out in a study of regulatory T cells in long-lasting Graves disease. This clonotype appeared many times. Time point: newly diagnosed GD, antithyroid drugs for less than 3 months. Preparation of the TCR library used RNA extracted from PBMCs. The CDR3 is 11 residues long. With 7 bases removed from V and 2 bases from J, the gap between germline ends came to 8 bases. Per germline, CDR1 GTSNPN and CDR2 SVGIG (reference sequence). Relying on iRepertoire HTBI primers and Arm-PCR of CDR3 regions, the team built TCR beta libraries. From the multiplex PCR reads, TCRdb called clonotypes with MiXCR, one entry per CDR3 protein. Of 680,000 or so distinct CDR3 sequences in the sample, 16% were seen once. The same specimen was also included in a second study, on T cells in Graves' hyperthyroidism and ophthalmopathy.

The rearrangement uses TRBV30 and TRBJ2-5; tentatively, D is TRBD1 (5 bases). The sequence derives from a woman in her twenties or thirties with Graves disease. Sequencing used peripheral blood mononuclear cells (PBMCs), obtained at new diagnosis, from a patient treated with antithyroid drugs. This CDR3 reads CASTEQETQYF. The CDR3 DNA reads as TGTGCCTCGACAGAGCAAGAGACCCAGTACTTC.